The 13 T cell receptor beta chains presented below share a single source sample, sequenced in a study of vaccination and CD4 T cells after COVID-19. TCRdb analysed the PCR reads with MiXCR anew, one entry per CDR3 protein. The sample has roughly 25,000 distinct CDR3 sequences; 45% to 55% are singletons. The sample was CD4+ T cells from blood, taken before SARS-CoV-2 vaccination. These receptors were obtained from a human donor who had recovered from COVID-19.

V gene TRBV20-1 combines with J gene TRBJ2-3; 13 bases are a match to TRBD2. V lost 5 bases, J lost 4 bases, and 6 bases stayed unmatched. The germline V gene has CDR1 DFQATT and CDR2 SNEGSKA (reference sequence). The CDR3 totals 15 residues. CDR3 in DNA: TGCAGTGCTCAGAGGACTAGCGGGAGCCCAGATACGCAGTATTTT. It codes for CSAQRTSGSPDTQYF.

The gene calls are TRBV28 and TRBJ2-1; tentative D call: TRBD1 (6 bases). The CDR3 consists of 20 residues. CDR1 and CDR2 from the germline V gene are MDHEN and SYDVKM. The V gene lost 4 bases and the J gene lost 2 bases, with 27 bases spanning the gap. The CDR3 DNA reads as TGTGCCAGCAGTTCTCCGGCCATTTCACGGGACACGAGCACCTACAATGAGCAGTTCTTC. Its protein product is CASSSPAISRDTSTYNEQFF. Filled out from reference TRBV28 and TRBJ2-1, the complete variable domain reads DVKVTQSSRYLVKRTGEKVFLECVQDMDHENMFWYRQDPGLGLRLIYFSYDVKMKEKGDIPEGYSVSREKKERFSLILESASTNQTSMYLCASSSPAISRDTSTYNEQFFGPGTRLTVL.

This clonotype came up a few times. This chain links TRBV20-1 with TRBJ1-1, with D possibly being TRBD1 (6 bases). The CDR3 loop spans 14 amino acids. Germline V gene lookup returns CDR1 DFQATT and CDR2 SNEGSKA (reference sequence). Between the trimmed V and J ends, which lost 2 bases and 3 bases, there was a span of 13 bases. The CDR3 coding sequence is TGCAGTGCTAGATCCAGGGGAGGGGACACTGAAGCTTTCTTT. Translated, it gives CSARSRGGDTEAFF.

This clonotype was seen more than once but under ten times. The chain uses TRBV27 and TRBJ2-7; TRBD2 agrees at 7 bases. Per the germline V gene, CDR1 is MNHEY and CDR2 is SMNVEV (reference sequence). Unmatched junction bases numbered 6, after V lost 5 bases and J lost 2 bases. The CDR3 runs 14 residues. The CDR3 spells CASSALANPYEQYF. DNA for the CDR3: TGTGCCAGCAGTGCACTAGCGAACCCCTACGAGCAGTACTTC.

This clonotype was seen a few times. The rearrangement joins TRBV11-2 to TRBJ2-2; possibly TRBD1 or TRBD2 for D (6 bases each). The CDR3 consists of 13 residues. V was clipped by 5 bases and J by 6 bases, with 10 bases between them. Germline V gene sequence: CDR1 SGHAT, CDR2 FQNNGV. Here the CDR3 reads CASSIGGPGELFF. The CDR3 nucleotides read TGTGCCAGCAGCATAGGGGGGCCCGGGGAGCTGTTTTTT.

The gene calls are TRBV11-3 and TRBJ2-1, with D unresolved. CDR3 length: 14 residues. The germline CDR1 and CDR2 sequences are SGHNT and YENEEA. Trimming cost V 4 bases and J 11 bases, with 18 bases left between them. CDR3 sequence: CASSSWAISGKQFF. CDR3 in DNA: TGTGCCAGCAGCTCCTGGGCGATTAGTGGGAAGCAGTTCTTC.

CDR3 sequence reads: CSARIPTTSGSTQYF. CDR3 bases: TGCAGTGCTAGGATCCCCACGACTAGTGGGTCCACCCAGTACTTC. The V and J genes are TRBV20-1 and TRBJ2-5, with D perhaps matching TRBD2 (6 bases). The CDR3 extends over 15 amino acids. Deletions cut 3 bases from V and 8 bases from J, with 22 bases between. CDR1 and CDR2 (germline): DFQATT, SNEGSKA (reference sequence).

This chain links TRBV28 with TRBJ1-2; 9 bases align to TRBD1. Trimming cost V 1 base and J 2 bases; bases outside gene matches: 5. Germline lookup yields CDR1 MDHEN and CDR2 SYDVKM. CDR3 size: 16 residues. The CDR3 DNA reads TGTGCCAGCAGTTTATCAATGGGACAGGGAAACTATGGCTACACCTTC. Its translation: CASSLSMGQGNYGYTF.

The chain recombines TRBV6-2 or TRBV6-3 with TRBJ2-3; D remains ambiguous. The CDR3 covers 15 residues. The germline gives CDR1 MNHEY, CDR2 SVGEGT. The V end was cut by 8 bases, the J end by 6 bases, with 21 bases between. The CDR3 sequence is CASVKEAPLGDTQYF. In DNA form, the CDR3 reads TGTGCCAGCGTCAAAGAGGCTCCTCTGGGGGATACGCAGTATTTT.

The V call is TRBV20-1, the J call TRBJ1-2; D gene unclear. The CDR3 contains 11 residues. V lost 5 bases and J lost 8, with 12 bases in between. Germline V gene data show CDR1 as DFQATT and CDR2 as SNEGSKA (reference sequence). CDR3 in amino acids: CSAPGVRGYTF. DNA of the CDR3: TGCAGTGCTCCGGGTGTTCGGGGCTACACCTTC.

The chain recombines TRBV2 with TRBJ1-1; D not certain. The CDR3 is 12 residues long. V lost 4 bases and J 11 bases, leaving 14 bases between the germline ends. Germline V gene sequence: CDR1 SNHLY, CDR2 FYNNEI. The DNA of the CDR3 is TGTGCCAGCAGTGGGACCGCCCCGGCGGCTTTCTTT. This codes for CASSGTAPAAFF.

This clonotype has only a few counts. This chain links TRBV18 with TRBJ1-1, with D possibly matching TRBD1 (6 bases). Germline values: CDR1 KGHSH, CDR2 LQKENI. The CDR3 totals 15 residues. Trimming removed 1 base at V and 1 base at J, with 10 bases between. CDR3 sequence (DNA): TGTGCCAGCTCACCACGACAGGTTGGGAACACTGAAGCTTTCTTT. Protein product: CASSPRQVGNTEAFF.

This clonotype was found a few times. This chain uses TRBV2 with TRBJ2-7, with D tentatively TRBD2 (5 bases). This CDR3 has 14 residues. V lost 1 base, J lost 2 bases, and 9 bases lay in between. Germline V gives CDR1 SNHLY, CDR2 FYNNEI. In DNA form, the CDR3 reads TGTGCCAGCAGTGAAGGAGGGTCTACCTACGAGCAGTACTTC. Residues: CASSEGGSTYEQYF.